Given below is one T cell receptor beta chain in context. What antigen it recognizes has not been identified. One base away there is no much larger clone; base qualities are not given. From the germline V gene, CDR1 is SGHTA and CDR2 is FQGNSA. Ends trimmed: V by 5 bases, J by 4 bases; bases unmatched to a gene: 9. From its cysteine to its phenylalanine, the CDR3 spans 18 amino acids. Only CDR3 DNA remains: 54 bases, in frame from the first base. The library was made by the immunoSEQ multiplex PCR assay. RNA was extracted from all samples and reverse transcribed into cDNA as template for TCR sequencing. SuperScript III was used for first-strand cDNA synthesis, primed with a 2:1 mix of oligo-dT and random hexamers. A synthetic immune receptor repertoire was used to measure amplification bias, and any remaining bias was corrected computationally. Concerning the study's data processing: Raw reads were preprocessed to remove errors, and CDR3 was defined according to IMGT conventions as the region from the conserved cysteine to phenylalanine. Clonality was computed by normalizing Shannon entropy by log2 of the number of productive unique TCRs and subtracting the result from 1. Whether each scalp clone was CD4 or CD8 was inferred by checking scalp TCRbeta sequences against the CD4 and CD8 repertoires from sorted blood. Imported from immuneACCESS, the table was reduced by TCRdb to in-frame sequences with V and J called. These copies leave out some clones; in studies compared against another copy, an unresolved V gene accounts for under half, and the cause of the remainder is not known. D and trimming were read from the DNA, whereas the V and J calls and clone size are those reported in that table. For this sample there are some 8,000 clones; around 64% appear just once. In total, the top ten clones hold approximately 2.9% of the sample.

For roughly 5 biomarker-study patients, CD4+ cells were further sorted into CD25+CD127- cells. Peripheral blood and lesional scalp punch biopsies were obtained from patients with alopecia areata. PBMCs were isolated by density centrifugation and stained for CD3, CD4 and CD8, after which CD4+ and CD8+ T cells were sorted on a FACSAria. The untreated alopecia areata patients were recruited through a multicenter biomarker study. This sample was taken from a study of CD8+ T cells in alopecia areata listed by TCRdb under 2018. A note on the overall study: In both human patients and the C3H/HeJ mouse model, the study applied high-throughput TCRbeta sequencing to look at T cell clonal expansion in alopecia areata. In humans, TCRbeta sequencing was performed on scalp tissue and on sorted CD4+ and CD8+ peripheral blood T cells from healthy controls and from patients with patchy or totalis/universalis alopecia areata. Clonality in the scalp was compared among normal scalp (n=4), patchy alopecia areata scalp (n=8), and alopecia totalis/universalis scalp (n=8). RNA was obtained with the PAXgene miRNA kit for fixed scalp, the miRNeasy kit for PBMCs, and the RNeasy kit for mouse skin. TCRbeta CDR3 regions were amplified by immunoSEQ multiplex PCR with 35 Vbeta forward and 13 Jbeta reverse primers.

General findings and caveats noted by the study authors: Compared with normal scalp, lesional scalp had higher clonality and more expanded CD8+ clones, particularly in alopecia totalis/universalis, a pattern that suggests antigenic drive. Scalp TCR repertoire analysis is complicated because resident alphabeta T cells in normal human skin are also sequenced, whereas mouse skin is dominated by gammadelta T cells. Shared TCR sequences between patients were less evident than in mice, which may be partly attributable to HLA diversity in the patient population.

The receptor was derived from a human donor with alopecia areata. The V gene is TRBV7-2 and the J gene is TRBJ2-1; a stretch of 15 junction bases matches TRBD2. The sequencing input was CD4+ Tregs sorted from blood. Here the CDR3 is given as CASSGGLAGGPLYNEQFF. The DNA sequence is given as TGTGCCAGCAGCGGCGGACTAGCGGGGGGGCCGTTGTACAATGAGCAGTTCTTC.